This T cell receptor (beta chain) comes out of a study of cytomegalovirus exposure and HLA in healthy donors. The junction had 4 bases not matched to a gene; V was cut back by 6 bases and J by 10 bases. Per the germline V gene, CDR1 is MNHNS and CDR2 is SASEGT. The CDR3 is made up of 11 amino acids. Vbeta (60) and Jbeta (13) primers were used in the PCR. Method: immunoSEQ multiplex PCR; TCRdb's copy keeps in-frame clones and lacks some. This table holds approximately 110,000 clones, about 76% found once. This TCR was sampled from a woman in her thirties in good health and CMV-seronegative. Input material: PBMCs. This sequence joins TRBV6-1 and TRBJ1-1, with TRBD1 matching over 8 bases. Here the CDR3 DNA reads TGTGCCAGCAGCCAGACAGGGGTAGCTTTCTTT. This codes for CASSQTGVAFF.